A single sample is the source of the 7 T cell receptor beta chains below, sequenced in a study of blood T cell repertoires in COVID-19. TCRdb keeps only in-frame clones here, not all; method: immunoSEQ multiplex PCR. The sample lists fewer than 350,000 clones, about 83% seen once, with over 6% in the top ten. Sequencing was performed on PBMCs or T cells enriched from blood (not recorded which). The receptors derive from a woman in her 40s who had recovered from COVID-19.

This clone was recorded once. The chain recombines TRBV18 with TRBJ1-6, with TRBD1 matching over 9 bases. J gave up 9 bases and V 10 bases, and 7 bases lay outside the gene matches. This CDR3 has 13 amino acids. CDR1 and CDR2 from the germline V gene are KGHSH and LQKENI. The CDR3 coding sequence is TGTGCCACCAAACAGGGGGCGACTTCACCCCTCCACTTT. Protein sequence: CATKQGATSPLHF. The full variable domain, with the rest looked up from reference TRBV18 and TRBJ1-6, is NAGVMQNPRHLVRRRGQEARLRCSPMKGHSHVYWYRQLPEEGLKFMVYLQKENIIDESGMPKERFSAEFPKEGPSILRIQQVVRGDSAAYFCATKQGATSPLHFGNGTRLTVT.

This chain links TRBV30 with TRBJ2-5, with 7 bases matching TRBD2. The germline gives CDR1 GTSNPN, CDR2 SVGIG (reference sequence). This CDR3 spans 11 amino acids. V gave up 5 bases and J gave up 4 bases; unmatched junction bases: 1. The CDR3 DNA reads TGTGCCTGGGGGGAGGGAGAGACCCAGTACTTC. Its protein is CAWGEGETQYF.

The rearrangement links TRBV27 to TRBJ1-2, with 8 bases identical to TRBD1. This CDR3 is 18 amino acids long. Germline CDR1 and CDR2: MNHEY and SMNVEV (reference sequence). V shed 5 bases, J shed 3 bases, and the junction held 17 bases outside the gene matches. CDR3 sequence reads: CASSQSGQAPRVYYGYTF. In DNA form, the CDR3 reads TGTGCCAGCAGTCAATCGGGACAGGCCCCGAGGGTTTACTATGGCTACACCTTC.

The chain uses TRBV5-1 and TRBJ2-3, with D unclear. Germline lookup yields CDR1 SGHRS and CDR2 YFSETQ. There are 15 residues in the CDR3. The ends were cut back, 4 bases at V and 0 bases at J, with 12 bases in the middle. CDR3 residues: CASSQTVVSTDTQYF. The CDR3 DNA follows: TGCGCCAGCAGCCAAACGGTGGTGAGCACAGATACGCAGTATTTT.

In its sample, this clone is medium-sized (0.01 to 0.1%). J is TRBJ2-3 and V is TRBV6-4; tentative D call: TRBD2 (5 bases). CDR3 length: 14 residues. With 4 bases removed from V and 0 bases from J, the gap between germline ends came to 8 bases. Germline CDR1 MRHNA, CDR2 SNTAGT. Written as DNA, the CDR3 is TGTGCCAGCAGTGCTGGCGGGAGCACAGATACGCAGTATTTT. Translated: CASSAGGSTDTQYF.

Written as DNA, the CDR3 is TGTGCCAGGGGACAGGGGCACGAGCAGTACTTC. Amino acids: CARGQGHEQYF. This chain joins TRBV19 and TRBJ2-7, with 10 bases matching TRBD1. V trimming: 9 bases; J trimming: 5 bases; junction bases outside the gene matches: 1. The CDR3 length is 11 residues. CDR1 LNHDA and CDR2 SQIVND come from the germline V gene (reference sequence).

CDR3 residues: CASSEDGAGLAEAFF. The CDR3 coding sequence is TGTGCCAGCAGCGAGGACGGGGCGGGGTTGGCTGAAGCTTTCTTT. This chain uses TRBV7-3 with TRBJ1-1; possible D gene TRBD1, 5 bases. Trimming left V 5 bases short and J 6 bases short, with 19 bases between. Germline V lookup: CDR1 SGHTA, CDR2 FQGTGA. The CDR3 runs 15 residues.